The 22 T cell receptor beta chains reported below all come from one sample, sequenced in a study of cytomegalovirus exposure and HLA in healthy donors. Researchers ran the PCR with 60 Vbeta and 13 Jbeta primers. The table came from immunoSEQ multiplex PCR; TCRdb's copy has only in-frame clones and leaves some out. The table lists 120,000 or so clones, about 80% of them singletons. Sequences were obtained from PBMCs. The receptors come from a man aged 25-45 years in good health and CMV-seropositive.

This sequence joins TRBV7-6 and TRBJ1-5, with D maybe TRBD1 (6 bases). The CDR3 length is 14 residues. The germline gives CDR1 SGHVS, CDR2 FNYEAQ. Between the trimmed V and J ends, which lost 5 bases and 6 bases, there was a span of 14 bases. For the CDR3, the DNA is TGTGCCAGCAGCGCCCAGGGGCTAAGTCAGCCCCAGCATTTT. Residues: CASSAQGLSQPQHF.

J is TRBJ2-3 and V is TRBV11-2; TRBD2 agrees at 9 bases. The CDR3 length is 15 residues. Germline CDR1 and CDR2: SGHAT and FQNNGV. V trimming: 2 bases; J trimming: 4 bases; junction bases outside the gene matches: 4. CDR3 nucleotides: TGTGCCAGCAGCTTAAATAGCGGGAGCCCAGATACGCAGTATTTT. It translates to CASSLNSGSPDTQYF.

The chain employs TRBV7-2 and TRBJ2-5; 9 nucleotides agree with TRBD2. The CDR3 runs to 16 residues. V lost 6 bases, J lost 5 bases, and 13 bases stayed unmatched. Per the germline V gene, CDR1 is SGHTA and CDR2 is FQGNSA. CDR3 protein: CASRGGGTSFTETQYF. The CDR3 nucleotides are TGTGCCAGCAGGGGGGGAGGGACTAGCTTTACGGAGACCCAGTACTTC.

The V gene is TRBV6-5, the J gene TRBJ1-2; 7 bases fit TRBD1. CDR3 length: 12 residues. With 6 bases clipped from V and 5 bases from J, the junction kept 3 bases outside the gene matches. Germline-derived CDR1 and CDR2 are MNHEY and SVGAGI. CDR3: CASSGTAYGYTF. For the CDR3, the DNA is TGTGCCAGCAGCGGGACAGCGTATGGCTACACCTTC.

This clone was detected only once. The CDR3 DNA follows: TGTGCCTGGTCCTTACTAGCGGGACCCCGAGAGCAGTTCTTC. Translating gives CAWSLLAGPREQFF. The rearrangement joins TRBV30 to TRBJ2-1; 10 positions match TRBD2. The CDR3 consists of 14 residues. V gave up 5 bases and J gave up 10 bases; unmatched junction bases: 11. Germline values: CDR1 GTSNPN, CDR2 SVGIG (reference sequence).

The CDR3 here is CATLVRDRANGYTF. Written as DNA, the CDR3 is TGTGCCACTTTGGTCCGGGACAGGGCTAATGGCTACACCTTC. The rearrangement joins TRBV28 to TRBJ1-2; 9 bases are a match to TRBD1. After removal of 10 bases from V and 6 bases from J, the junction contained 12 bases not matched to a gene. This CDR3 contains 14 residues. CDR1 MDHEN and CDR2 SYDVKM come from the germline V gene.

The rearrangement joins TRBV5-1 to TRBJ1-2, with 7 bases that match TRBD1. The CDR3 has 14 residues. From germline, CDR1 is SGHRS and CDR2 YFSETQ. The junction had 9 bases not matched to a gene; V was cut back by 2 bases and J by 8 bases. The CDR3 protein is CASSFLQGLGGYTF. As DNA, the CDR3 is TGCGCCAGCAGCTTCTTACAGGGGTTAGGCGGCTACACCTTC.

The J gene is TRBJ1-4, the V gene TRBV19; a possible D gene is TRBD1 (6 bases). The V and J ends lost 6 bases and 5 bases respectively, with 13 bases between them. CDR3 length: 14 amino acids. Per the germline V gene, CDR1 is LNHDA and CDR2 is SQIVND (reference sequence). In DNA form, the CDR3 reads TGTGCCAGTAGCAGGGGTGGGAAGAATGAAAAACTGTTTTTT. Residues: CASSRGGKNEKLFF.

There are a few counts of this clone. Germline is not matched at one junction end, which may reflect a read error. The chain carries TRBV7-7 and TRBJ2-5; tentatively, D is TRBD2 (5 bases). Germline assignment: CDR1 SSHAT and CDR2 FNYEAQ (reference sequence). The CDR3 runs to 13 residues. CDR3 bases: TGTGCTAGCAGCTTGCGGGCCGGGGAGACCCAGTACTTC. As protein: CASSLRAGETQYF.

The gene calls are TRBV30 and TRBJ1-1; 8 bases fit TRBD1. CDR1 is GTSNPN and CDR2 is SVGIG in the germline V gene (reference sequence). Trimming cost V 4 bases and J 1 base; bases outside gene matches: 8. This CDR3 region has 15 residues. Here the CDR3 reads CAWIGQGAQNTEAFF. CDR3 nucleotide sequence: TGTGCCTGGATCGGGCAGGGGGCGCAGAACACTGAAGCTTTCTTT.

J is TRBJ2-1 and V is TRBV9, with TRBD2 identical over 7 bases. Germline V gene lookup returns CDR1 SGDLS and CDR2 YYNGEE. The V gene end was trimmed by 0 bases and the J gene end by 7 bases; junction bases not matched to a gene: 10. The CDR3 covers 16 residues. CDR3 in amino acids: CASSVGASGLGNEQFF. The CDR3 DNA is TGTGCCAGCAGCGTAGGTGCTAGCGGACTTGGGAATGAGCAGTTCTTC.

The chain is built from TRBV5-1 and TRBJ2-3; 8 positions agree with TRBD1. J gave up 2 bases and V 7 bases, and 9 bases lay outside the gene matches. Per the germline V gene, CDR1 is SGHRS and CDR2 is YFSETQ. This CDR3 comprises 15 residues. The CDR3 here is CASGGTGRNTDTQYF. The CDR3 nucleotides read TGCGCCAGCGGGGGGACAGGACGGAACACAGATACGCAGTATTTT. The variable domain in full, with the rest retrieved from reference TRBV5-1 and TRBJ2-3, is KAGVTQTPRYLIKTRGQQVTLSCSPISGHRSVSWYQQTPGQGLQFLFEYFSETQRNKGNFPGRFSGRQFSNSRSEMNVSTLELGDSALYLCASGGTGRNTDTQYFGPGTRLTVL.

The gene calls are TRBV29-1 and TRBJ1-2; the match to TRBD1 covers 7 bases. CDR3 length: 11 residues. CDR1 is SQVTM, CDR2 ANQGSEA, per germline. V lost 5 bases to trimming and J lost 4 bases; unmatched junction nucleotides: 1. In nucleotides, the CDR3 is TGCAGCGTTCACAGGGGCTATGGCTACACCTTC. Its protein product is CSVHRGYGYTF.

Remarks on this clone: One junction end disagrees with the germline gene, perhaps due to a read error. The rearrangement links TRBV2 to TRBJ1-1; TRBD1 matches 7 bases. This CDR3 region has 17 residues. Germline V gene data show CDR1 as SNHLY and CDR2 as FYNNEI. The CDR3 bases are TGTGCCGGCAGTGAACTAGGGGGCGGGTTACTGGACACTGAAGCTTTCTTT. This sequence encodes CAGSELGGGLLDTEAFF.

The rearrangement joins TRBV9 to TRBJ2-5; D call uncertain. Looked up from germline, CDR1 is SGDLS and CDR2 is YYNGEE. Deletions cut 3 bases from V and 7 bases from J, with 13 bases between. CDR3 length: 13 residues. CDR3: CASSEAPGGTQYF. CDR3 nucleotides: TGTGCCAGCAGCGAGGCCCCTGGCGGGACCCAGTACTTC.

V is TRBV27 and J is TRBJ2-2; unclear D gene. The V end was cut by 3 bases, the J end by 1 base, with 15 bases between. The CDR3 has 17 residues. Germline V gene sequence: CDR1 MNHEY, CDR2 SMNVEV (reference sequence). The CDR3 DNA is TGTGCCAGCAGTTTTTCCATTGGGCTGGGGAACACCGGGGAGCTGTTTTTT. It specifies CASSFSIGLGNTGELFF.

The genes are TRBV27 and TRBJ1-1, with D perhaps TRBD1 (5 bases). Germline V gene sequence: CDR1 MNHEY, CDR2 SMNVEV (reference sequence). The CDR3 runs to 13 residues. V was cut by 8 bases and J by 4 bases, with 14 bases left in between. CDR3 DNA: TGTGCCAGCCATGGGACTCTTCTCACTGAAGCTTTCTTT. This translates into CASHGTLLTEAFF.

The chain combines TRBV6-1 with TRBJ1-2; TRBD1 agrees at 9 bases. This CDR3 has 13 residues. The V and J ends lost 5 bases and 7 bases, in that order; junction bases with no gene match: 5. Looked up from germline, CDR1 is MNHNS and CDR2 is SASEGT. The CDR3 DNA reads TGTGCCAGCAGTACTGGACAGGGGCTTGGCTACACCTTC. Translated, it gives CASSTGQGLGYTF.

The chain uses TRBV7-2 and TRBJ2-4; tentatively, D is TRBD2 (6 bases). CDR1 SGHTA and CDR2 FQGNSA come from the germline V gene. Trimming stripped 0 bases from V and 1 base from J, with 13 bases between. This CDR3 contains 17 residues. The CDR3 here is CASSLAGDWGAKNIQYF. CDR3 bases: TGTGCCAGCAGCTTAGCGGGGGACTGGGGGGCCAAAAACATTCAGTACTTC.

The gene calls are TRBV5-4 and TRBJ1-2; 10 bases line up with TRBD1. From germline, CDR1 is SGHNT and CDR2 YYREEE (reference sequence). The J segment lost 6 bases and the V segment lost 2 bases, leaving 1 base of the junction unmatched. The CDR3 length is 13 residues. The CDR3 is CASSFDRGHGYTF. CDR3 DNA: TGTGCCAGCAGCTTCGACAGGGGGCATGGCTACACCTTC.

CDR3 nucleotides: TGTGCCAGCGGGGGACAGGGCATTCCCGGGGAGCTGTTTTTT. Its translation: CASGGQGIPGELFF. The chain uses TRBV2 and TRBJ2-2; 9 bases are shared with TRBD1. CDR1 is SNHLY, CDR2 FYNNEI, per germline. The CDR3 is 14 residues long. Trimming at V came to 8 bases and at J to 6 bases, leaving 7 bases not matched to a gene.

This clone was counted a few times. V and J are TRBV5-5 and TRBJ1-5; D is perhaps TRBD1 (5 bases). The germline V gene has CDR1 SGHKS and CDR2 YYEKEE (reference sequence). The CDR3 has 14 amino acids. The V end lost 8 bases, the J end lost 10 bases, and 22 bases lay between the germline ends. The CDR3 loop is CASAISLGASPQHF. The CDR3 coding sequence is TGTGCCAGTGCAATCTCCCTAGGGGCCAGCCCCCAGCATTTT.